Reported below is one TCR beta chain. What it recognizes is unknown. The sample belongs to a study of cytotoxic CD8 clonotypes in ibrutinib-treated CLL. Study information: Responses: approximately 25 partial, 2 complete; after median roughly 63 months, roughly 14 stayed remitted, roughly 12 progressed. Points from the study as a whole: Investigators sampled sustained-remission and progressing patients at differing times. Private clonotypes, not public ones, expanded at ibrutinib response.

The CDR3 extends over 15 amino acids. V was pared by 2 bases and J by 7 bases, with 14 bases between. Germline-derived CDR1 and CDR2 are SGHTA and FQGTGA. With sequencing, the targeted depth ranged from 1 in 200,000 to 1 in 1 million T cells. TCRdb's table, derived via immunoSEQ multiplex PCR, lists solely in-frame clones and lacks some. The data show some 290,000 clones, 80% seen once. This receptor was obtained from a human donor with chronic lymphocytic leukemia. The input for sequencing was PBMCs, taken before ibrutinib treatment. V usage is TRBV7-3 and J usage is TRBJ2-2, with D tentatively TRBD1 (6 bases). DNA for the CDR3: TGTGCCAGCAGCTTAGGGCCCAGGGGCGGCGGGGAGCTGTTTTTT. This gives the protein CASSLGPRGGGELFF.